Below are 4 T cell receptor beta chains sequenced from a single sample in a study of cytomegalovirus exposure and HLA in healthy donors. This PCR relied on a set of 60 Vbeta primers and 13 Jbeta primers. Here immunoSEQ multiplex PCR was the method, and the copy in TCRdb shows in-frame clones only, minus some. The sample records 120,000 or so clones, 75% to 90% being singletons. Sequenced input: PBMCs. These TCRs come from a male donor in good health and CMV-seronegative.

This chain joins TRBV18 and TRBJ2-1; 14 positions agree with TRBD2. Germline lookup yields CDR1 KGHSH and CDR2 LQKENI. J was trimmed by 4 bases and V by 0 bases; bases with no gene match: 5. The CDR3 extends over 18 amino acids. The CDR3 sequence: CASSPPGLAGETYNEQFF. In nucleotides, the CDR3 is TGTGCCAGCTCACCACCGGGACTAGCGGGAGAGACTTACAATGAGCAGTTCTTC.

The CDR3 region has the DNA TGCGCCAGCAGTCAAAACCAGGGGGCGTCCAAAAACATTCAGTACTTC. Its translation is CASSQNQGASKNIQYF. The V call is TRBV23-1, the J call TRBJ2-4, with 8 nucleotides matching TRBD1. TRBV23-1 has ORF status, its function being uncertain. With 2 bases clipped from V and 2 bases from J, the junction kept 5 bases outside the gene matches. The CDR3 has 16 amino acids.

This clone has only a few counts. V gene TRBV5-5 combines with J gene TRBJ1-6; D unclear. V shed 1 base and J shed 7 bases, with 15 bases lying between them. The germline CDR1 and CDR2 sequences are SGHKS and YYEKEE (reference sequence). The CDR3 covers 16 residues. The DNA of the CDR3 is TGTGCCAGCAGCTTGTTAGGAGACCTGCTAAATTCACCCCTCCACTTT. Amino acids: CASSLLGDLLNSPLHF.

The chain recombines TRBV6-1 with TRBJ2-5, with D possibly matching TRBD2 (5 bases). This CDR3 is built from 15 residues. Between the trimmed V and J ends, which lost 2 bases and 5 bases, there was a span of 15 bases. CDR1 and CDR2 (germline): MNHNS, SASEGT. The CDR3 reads CASSETPSGVETQYF. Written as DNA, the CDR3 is TGTGCCAGCAGTGAAACCCCCTCCGGGGTTGAGACCCAGTACTTC.